This T cell receptor (beta chain) was sequenced in a study of OX40 agonist ivuxolimab in advanced cancers. Across the whole study: Dosing consisted of intravenous ivuxolimab at 0.01 to 10 mg/kg every 2 weeks.

This table comes from immunoSEQ multiplex PCR, and its TCRdb copy is limited to in-frame clones, with some not included. The repertoire consists of 60,000 to 75,000 clones, with approximately 88% occurring once and the leading ten covering about 5.5%. The V gene's germline CDR1 is SEHNR and CDR2 FQNEAQ (reference sequence). This CDR3 spans 15 amino acids. V lost 3 bases and J 4 bases, leaving 15 bases between the germline ends. This clonotype was obtained from an adult with an advanced solid tumor such as melanoma, head and neck, liver or kidney cancer. This specimen consisted of CD4+ or CD8+ T cells sorted from blood, obtained in a trial of the OX40 agonist ivuxolimab. The chain has TRBV7-9 and TRBJ1-2; D gene uncertain. CDR3 nucleotides: TGTGCCAGCAGCTTGGGTGGGCCCGAGACCTATGGCTACACCTTC. It is translated as CASSLGGPETYGYTF.